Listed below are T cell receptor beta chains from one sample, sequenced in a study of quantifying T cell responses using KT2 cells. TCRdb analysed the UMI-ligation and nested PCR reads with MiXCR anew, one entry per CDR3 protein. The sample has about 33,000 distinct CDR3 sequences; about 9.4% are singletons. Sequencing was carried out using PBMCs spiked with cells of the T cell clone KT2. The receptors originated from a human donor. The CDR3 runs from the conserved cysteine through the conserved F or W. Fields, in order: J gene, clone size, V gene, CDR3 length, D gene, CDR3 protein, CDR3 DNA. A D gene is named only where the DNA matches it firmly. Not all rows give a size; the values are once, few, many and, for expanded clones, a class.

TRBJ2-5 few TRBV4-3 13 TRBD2 CASSPGTSRTQYF TGCGCCAGCAGCCCCGGGACTAGCCGAACCCAGTACTTC
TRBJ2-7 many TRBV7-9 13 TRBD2 CASSLAGGSEQYF TGTGCCAGCAGCTTGGCGGGAGGAAGTGAGCAGTACTTC
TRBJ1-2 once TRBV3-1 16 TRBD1 CASSHATGGLSNGYNF TGTGCCAGCAGCCACGCTACAGGGGGCCTTTCCAATGGCTACAACTTC
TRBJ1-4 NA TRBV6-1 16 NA CVRALIDSRTNEKLFF TGTGTCAGGGCTCTCATTGACAGTCGGACTAATGAAAAACTGTTTTTT
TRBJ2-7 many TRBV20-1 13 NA CSAPPRVVDEQYF TGCAGTGCTCCGCCTAGGGTAGTCGACGAGCAGTACTTC
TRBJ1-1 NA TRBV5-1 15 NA CASSLDLSGNSEAFF TGCGCCAGCAGCTTGGACCTTTCAGGGAACTCTGAAGCTTTCTTT
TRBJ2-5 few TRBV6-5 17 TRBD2 CASSWLFRREGMETQYF TGTGCCAGCAGTTGGCTTTTCCGGCGGGAGGGCATGGAGACCCAGTACTTC
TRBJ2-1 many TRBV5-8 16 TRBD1 CASSTSGTGGWDEQFF TGTGCCAGCAGCACCTCCGGGACAGGGGGCTGGGATGAGCAGTTCTTC
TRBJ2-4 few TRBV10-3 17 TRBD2 CAISDAPLAGAKNIQYF TGTGCCATCAGTGATGCCCCGCTAGCGGGGGCTAAAAACATTCAGTACTTC
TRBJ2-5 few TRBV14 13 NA CASSQAPFETQYF TGTGCCAGCAGCCAAGCTCCTTTCGAGACCCAGTACTTC
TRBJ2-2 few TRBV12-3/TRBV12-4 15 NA CASMTLAAGTGELFF TGTGCCAGCATGACTCTGGCGGCGGGCACCGGGGAGCTGTTTTTT
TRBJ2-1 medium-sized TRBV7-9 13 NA CASSPEMYNEQFF TGTGCCAGCAGCCCGGAGATGTACAATGAGCAGTTCTTC
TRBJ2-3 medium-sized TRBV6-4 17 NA CASSDSSSGEGADTQYF TGTGCCAGCAGTGACTCTTCTAGCGGAGAGGGGGCAGATACGCAGTATTTT
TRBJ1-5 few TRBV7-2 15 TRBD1 CASSLSGQDNQPQHF TGTGCCAGCAGCTTATCGGGACAGGACAATCAGCCCCAGCATTTT
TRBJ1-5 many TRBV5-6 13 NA CASSLGRDQPQHF TGTGCCAGCTCCCTGGGGCGGGATCAGCCCCAGCATTTT
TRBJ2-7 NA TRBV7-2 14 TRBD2 CASSSGTSFYEQYF TGTGCCAGCAGTTCCGGGACTAGCTTTTACGAGCAGTACTTC
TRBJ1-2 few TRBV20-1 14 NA CSALEGDSLYGYTF TGCAGTGCTTTGGAAGGAGACAGCCTCTATGGCTACACCTTC
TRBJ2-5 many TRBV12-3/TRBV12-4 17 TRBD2 CASSPHPASGRAETQYF TGTGCCAGCAGTCCCCACCCCGCTAGCGGGAGAGCCGAGACCCAGTACTTC
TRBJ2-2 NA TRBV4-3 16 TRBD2 CASSSGRPSLVGELFF TGCGCCAGTTCTAGCGGGAGACCCTCCTTGGTCGGGGAGCTGTTTTTT
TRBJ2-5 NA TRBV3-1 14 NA CASSRRADRETQYF TGTGCCAGCAGCCGCAGAGCGGACCGAGAGACCCAGTACTTC
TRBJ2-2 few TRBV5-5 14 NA CASSLVQGSGELFF TGTGCCAGCAGCTTGGTACAGGGATCCGGGGAGCTGTTTTTT
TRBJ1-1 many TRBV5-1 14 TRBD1 CASSFTGGRGEAFF TGCGCCAGCAGCTTTACAGGGGGACGGGGTGAAGCTTTCTTT
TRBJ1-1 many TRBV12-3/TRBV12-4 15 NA CASSFGRAMNTEAFF TGTGCCAGCAGTTTTGGACGCGCAATGAACACTGAAGCTTTCTTT
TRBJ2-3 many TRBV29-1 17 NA CSVTRLKPGLITDTQYF TGCAGCGTTACCAGGCTTAAACCGGGACTTATCACAGATACGCAGTATTTT
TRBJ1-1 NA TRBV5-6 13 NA CASSLGPGTEAFF TGTGCCAGCAGCTTGGGGCCAGGAACTGAAGCTTTCTTT
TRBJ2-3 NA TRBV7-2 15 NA CASSFLGGDTDTQYF TGTGCCAGCAGCTTCCTTGGCGGGGACACAGATACGCAGTATTTT
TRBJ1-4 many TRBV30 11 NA CAWSVREKLFF TGTGCCTGGAGTGTGAGAGAAAAACTGTTTTTT
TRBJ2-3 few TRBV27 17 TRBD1 CASSLSRGTGSTDTQYF TGTGCCAGCAGTTTATCTCGCGGGACAGGGAGCACAGATACGCAGTATTTT